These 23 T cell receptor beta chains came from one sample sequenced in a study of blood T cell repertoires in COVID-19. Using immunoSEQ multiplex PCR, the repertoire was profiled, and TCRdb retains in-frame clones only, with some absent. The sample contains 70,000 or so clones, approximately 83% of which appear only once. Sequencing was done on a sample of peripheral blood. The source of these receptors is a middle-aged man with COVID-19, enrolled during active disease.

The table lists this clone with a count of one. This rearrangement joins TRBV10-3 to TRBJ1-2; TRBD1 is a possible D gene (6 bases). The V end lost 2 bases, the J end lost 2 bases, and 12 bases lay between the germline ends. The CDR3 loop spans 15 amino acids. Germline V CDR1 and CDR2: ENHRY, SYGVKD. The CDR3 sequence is CAISERGQTNYGYTF. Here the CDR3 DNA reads TGTGCCATCAGTGAGAGGGGACAAACCAACTATGGCTACACCTTC.

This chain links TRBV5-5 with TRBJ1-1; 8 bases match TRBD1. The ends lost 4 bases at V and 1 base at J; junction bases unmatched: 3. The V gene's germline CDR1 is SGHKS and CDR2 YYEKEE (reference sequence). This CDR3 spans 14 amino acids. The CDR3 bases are TGTGCCAGCAGCGACAGGGGACGGAACACTGAAGCTTTCTTT. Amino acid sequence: CASSDRGRNTEAFF. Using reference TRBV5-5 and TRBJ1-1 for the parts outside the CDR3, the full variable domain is DAGVTQSPTHLIKTRGQQVTLRCSPISGHKSVSWYQQVLGQGPQFIFQYYEKEERGRGNFPDRFSARQFPNYSSELNVNALLLGDSALYLCASSDRGRNTEAFFGQGTRLTVV.

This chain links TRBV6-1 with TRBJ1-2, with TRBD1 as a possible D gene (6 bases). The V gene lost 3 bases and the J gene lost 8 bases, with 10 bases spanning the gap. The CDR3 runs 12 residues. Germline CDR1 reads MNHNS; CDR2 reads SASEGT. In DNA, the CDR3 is TGTGCCAGCAGTGATTCAGGGGTCGGCTACACCTTC. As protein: CASSDSGVGYTF.

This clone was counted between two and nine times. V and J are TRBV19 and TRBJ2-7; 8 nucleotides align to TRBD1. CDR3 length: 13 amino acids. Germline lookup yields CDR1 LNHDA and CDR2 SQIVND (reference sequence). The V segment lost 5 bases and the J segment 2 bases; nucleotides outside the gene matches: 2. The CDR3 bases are TGTGCCAGTAGTTCGGACAGGGCCTACGAGCAGTACTTC. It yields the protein CASSSDRAYEQYF.

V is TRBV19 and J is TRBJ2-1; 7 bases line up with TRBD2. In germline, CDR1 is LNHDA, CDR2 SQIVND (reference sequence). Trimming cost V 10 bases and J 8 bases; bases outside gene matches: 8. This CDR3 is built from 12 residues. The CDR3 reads CATLGGMHEQFF. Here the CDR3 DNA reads TGTGCCACCCTGGGAGGGATGCATGAGCAGTTCTTC.

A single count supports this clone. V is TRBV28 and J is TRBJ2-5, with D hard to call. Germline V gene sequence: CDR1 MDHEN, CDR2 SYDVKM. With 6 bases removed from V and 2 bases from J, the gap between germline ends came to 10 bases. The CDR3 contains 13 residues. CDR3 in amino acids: CASSPVQQETQYF. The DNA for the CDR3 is TGTGCCAGCAGCCCCGTCCAGCAAGAGACCCAGTACTTC.

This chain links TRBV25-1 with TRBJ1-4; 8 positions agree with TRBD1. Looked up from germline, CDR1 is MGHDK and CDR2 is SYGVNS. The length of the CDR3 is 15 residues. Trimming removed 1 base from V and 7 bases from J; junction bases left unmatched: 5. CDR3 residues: CASSELSDRGEKLFF. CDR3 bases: TGTGCCAGCAGTGAATTATCTGACAGGGGTGAAAAACTGTTTTTT.

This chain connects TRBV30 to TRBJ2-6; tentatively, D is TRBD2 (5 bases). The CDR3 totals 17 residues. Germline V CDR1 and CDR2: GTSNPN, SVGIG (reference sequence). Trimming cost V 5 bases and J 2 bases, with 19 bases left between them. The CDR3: CAWGPGSSVAGANVLTF. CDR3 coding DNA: TGTGCCTGGGGGCCGGGGTCTTCGGTGGCTGGGGCCAACGTCCTGACTTTC. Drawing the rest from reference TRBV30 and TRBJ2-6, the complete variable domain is SQTIHQWPATLVQPVGSPLSLECTVEGTSNPNLYWYRQAAGRGLQLLFYSVGIGQISSEVPQNLSASRPQDRQFILSSKKLLLSDSGFYLCAWGPGSSVAGANVLTFGAGSRLTVL.

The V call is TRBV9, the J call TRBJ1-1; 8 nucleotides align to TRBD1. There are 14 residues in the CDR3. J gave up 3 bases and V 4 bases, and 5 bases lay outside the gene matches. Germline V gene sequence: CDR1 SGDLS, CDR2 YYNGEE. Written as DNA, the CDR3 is TGTGCCAGCAGCAGAAAACAGGGGGACACTGAAGCTTTCTTT. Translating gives CASSRKQGDTEAFF. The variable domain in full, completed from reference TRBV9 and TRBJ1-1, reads DSGVTQTPKHLITATGQRVTLRCSPRSGDLSVYWYQQSLDQGLQFLIQYYNGEERAKGNILERFSAQQFPDLHSELNLSSLELGDSALYFCASSRKQGDTEAFFGQGTRLTVV.

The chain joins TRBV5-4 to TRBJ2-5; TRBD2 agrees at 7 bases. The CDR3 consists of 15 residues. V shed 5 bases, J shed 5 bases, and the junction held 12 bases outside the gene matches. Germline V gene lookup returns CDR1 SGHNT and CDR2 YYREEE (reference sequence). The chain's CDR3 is CASRAVGGEGETQYF. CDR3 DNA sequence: TGTGCCAGCAGGGCAGTCGGAGGGGAGGGGGAGACCCAGTACTTC.

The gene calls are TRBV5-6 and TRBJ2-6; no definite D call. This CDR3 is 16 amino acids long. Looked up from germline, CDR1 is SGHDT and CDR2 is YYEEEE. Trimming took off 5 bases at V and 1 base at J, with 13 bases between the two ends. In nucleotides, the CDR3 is TGTGCCAGCAGTTCCCCCCATTTTTCTGGGGCCAACGTCCTGACTTTC. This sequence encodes CASSSPHFSGANVLTF. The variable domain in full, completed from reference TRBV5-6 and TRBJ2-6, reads DAGVTQSPTHLIKTRGQQVTLRCSPKSGHDTVSWYQQALGQGPQFIFQYYEEEERQRGNFPDRFSGHQFPNYSSELNVNALLLGDSALYLCASSSPHFSGANVLTFGAGSRLTVL.

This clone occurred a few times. For the CDR3, the DNA is TGCGCCAGCAGCGCACAGGGGGCGAGGGATAATTCACCCCTCCACTTT. This gives the protein CASSAQGARDNSPLHF. The V and J genes are TRBV5-1 and TRBJ1-6; 9 bases are a match to TRBD1. The V gene's germline CDR1 is SGHRS and CDR2 YFSETQ. Trimming removed 4 bases from V and 5 bases from J; junction bases left unmatched: 7. This CDR3 spans 16 amino acids.

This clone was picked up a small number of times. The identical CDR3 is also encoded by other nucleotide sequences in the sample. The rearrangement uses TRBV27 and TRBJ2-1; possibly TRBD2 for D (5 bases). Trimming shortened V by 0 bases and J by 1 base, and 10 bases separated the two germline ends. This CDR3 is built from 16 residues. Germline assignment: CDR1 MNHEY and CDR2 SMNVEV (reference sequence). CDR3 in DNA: TGTGCCAGCAGTTTATCGTTTCGGGGTTCCTACAATGAGCAGTTCTTC. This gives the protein CASSLSFRGSYNEQFF.

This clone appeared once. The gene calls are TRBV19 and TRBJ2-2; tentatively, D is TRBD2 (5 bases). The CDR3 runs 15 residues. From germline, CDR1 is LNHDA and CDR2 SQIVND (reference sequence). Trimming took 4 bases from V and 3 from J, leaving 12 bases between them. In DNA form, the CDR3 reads TGTGCCAGTAGTAACCGGGATATCCACACCGGGGAGCTGTTTTTT. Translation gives CASSNRDIHTGELFF.

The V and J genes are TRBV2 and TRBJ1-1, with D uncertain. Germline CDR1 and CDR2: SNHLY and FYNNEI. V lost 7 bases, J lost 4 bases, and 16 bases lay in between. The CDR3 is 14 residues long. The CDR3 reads CASMFGWRGTEAFF. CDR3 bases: TGTGCCAGCATGTTCGGGTGGCGCGGCACTGAAGCTTTCTTT. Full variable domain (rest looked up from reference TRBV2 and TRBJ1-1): EPEVTQTPSHQVTQMGQEVILRCVPISNHLYFYWYRQILGQKVEFLVSFYNNEISEKSEIFDDQFSVERPDGSNFTLKIRSTKLEDSAMYFCASMFGWRGTEAFFGQGTRLTVV.

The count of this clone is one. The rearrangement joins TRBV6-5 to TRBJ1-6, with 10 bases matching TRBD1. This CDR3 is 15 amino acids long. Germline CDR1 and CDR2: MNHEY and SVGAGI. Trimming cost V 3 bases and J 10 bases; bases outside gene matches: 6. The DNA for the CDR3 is TGTGCCAGCAGTTATTCCGGGACAGGGGTGTCACCCCTCCACTTT. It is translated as CASSYSGTGVSPLHF.

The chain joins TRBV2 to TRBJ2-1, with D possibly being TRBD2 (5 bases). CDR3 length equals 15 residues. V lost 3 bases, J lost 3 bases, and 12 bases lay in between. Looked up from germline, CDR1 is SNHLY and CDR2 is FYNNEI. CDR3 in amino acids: CASSDRGYGYNEQFF. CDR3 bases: TGTGCCAGCAGTGATAGAGGGTATGGCTACAATGAGCAGTTCTTC.

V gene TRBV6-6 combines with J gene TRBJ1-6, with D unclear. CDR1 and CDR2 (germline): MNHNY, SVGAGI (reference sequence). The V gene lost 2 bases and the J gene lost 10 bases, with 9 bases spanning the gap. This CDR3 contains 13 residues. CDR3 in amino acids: CASSYLEGSPLHF. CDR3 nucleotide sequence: TGTGCCAGCAGTTACCTGGAGGGCTCACCCCTCCACTTT.

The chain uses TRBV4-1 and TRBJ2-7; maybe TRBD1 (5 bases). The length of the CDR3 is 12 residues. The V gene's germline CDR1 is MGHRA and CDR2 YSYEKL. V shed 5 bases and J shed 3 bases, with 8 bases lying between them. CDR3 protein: CASSFDSYEQYF. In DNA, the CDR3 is TGCGCCAGCAGCTTCGACAGCTACGAGCAGTACTTC.

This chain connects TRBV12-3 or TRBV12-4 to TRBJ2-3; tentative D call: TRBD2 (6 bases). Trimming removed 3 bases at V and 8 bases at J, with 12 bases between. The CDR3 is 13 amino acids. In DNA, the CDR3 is TGTGCCAGCAGTTTGCCTAGCGATGGTACGCAGTATTTT. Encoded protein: CASSLPSDGTQYF.

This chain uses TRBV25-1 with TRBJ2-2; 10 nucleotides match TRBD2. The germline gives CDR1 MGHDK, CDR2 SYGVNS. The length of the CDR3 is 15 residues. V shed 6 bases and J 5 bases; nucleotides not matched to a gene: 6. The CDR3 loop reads CASSIAGGWTGELFF. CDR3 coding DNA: TGTGCCAGCAGCATAGCGGGGGGTTGGACCGGGGAGCTGTTTTTT.

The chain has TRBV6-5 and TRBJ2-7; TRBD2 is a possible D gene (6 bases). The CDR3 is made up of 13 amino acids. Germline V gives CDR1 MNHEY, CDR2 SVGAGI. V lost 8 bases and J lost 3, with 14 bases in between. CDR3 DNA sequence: TGTGCCAGCTCTCGGAGGGGCGTCTACGAGCAGTACTTC. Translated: CASSRRGVYEQYF.

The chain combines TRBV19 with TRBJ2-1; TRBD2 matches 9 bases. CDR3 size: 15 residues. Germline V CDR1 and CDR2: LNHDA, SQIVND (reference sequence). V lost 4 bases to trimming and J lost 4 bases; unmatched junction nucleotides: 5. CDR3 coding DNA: TGTGCCAGTAGTAGCGGGGGGGCCAAATACAATGAGCAGTTCTTC. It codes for CASSSGGAKYNEQFF.